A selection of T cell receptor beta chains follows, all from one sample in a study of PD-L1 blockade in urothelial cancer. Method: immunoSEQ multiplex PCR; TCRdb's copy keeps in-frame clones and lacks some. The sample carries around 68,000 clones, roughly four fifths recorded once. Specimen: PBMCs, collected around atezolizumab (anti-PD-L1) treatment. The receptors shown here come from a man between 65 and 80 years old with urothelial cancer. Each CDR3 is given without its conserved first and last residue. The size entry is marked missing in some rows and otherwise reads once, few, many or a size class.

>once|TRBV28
ASITSPGRGSNTGELF
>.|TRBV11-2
ASSPLSSGTYEQY
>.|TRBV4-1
ASNPGHSTDTQY
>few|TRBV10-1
ASSEGGDTDTQY
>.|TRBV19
ASSTYSQETQY
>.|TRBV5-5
ASSLGQGLGTNEKLF
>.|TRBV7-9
ASSSGGGGKRSYEQY
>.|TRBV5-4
ASSLEPDRGQVSTGELF
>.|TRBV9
ASSVAAGGEGTQY
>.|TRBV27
ASSLTSGVSNQPQH
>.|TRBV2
ASSVRWGESVAF
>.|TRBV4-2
ASSQDIRYSGELF
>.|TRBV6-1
ASTDPVGTGEREQF
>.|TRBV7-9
ASSLAGGTETQY
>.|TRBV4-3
ASSTGSSYEQY
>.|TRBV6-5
ASRLNSNQPQH
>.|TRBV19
ASSDRQGGETQY
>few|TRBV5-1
ASSLSGGAGGNEQF
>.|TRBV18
ASSPRSGNEQF
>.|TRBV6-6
ASSVGNTEAF
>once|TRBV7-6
ASSSMGDRDHEQF
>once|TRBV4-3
ASSQDAYRGDYGYT
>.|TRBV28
ASSSSPPGYGYT
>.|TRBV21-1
ASSPKKLPGGNTEAF
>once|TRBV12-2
ASRFFKAPTLQGLIWFKVYGYT
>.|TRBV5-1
ASSLDAMTSGRAGELF
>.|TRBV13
ASSSRTGRAEKLF
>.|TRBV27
ASSLSQGRNQPQH
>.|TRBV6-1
ASSGLAQYTDTQY
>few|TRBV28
ASSIGQPLIAEAF
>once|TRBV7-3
ASSLNGQGTGNTIY
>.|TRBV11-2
ASSLGEYEQY
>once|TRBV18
ASSPPGGREAF
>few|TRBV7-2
ASSSRPQGAEKLF
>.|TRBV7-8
ASSPSTDTQY
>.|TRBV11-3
ASSLTWRDSVFENIQY
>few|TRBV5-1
ASSLEREGPDTQY
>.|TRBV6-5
ASTRTGTPYEQY
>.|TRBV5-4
ASSFWDRNYGYT
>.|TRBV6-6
ASSFRQAPYNEQF
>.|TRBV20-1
SASQRSEQF
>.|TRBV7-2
ASSLSGVTGTEAF
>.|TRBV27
ASSFVSSAEAF
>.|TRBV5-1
ASSLLRSQRGGANVLT
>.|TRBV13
ASSLWGREQF
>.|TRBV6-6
ASSYRTGTYNEQF
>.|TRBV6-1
ASSGQGRGYT
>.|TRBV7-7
ASSLEYRDNEQF
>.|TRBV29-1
SVEGVASYNEQF
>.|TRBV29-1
SVGLTYEQY
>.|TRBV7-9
ASSSDRGFMTNEKLF
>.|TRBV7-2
ASSTRTGDQPQH
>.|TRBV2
ASSSDREDGYT